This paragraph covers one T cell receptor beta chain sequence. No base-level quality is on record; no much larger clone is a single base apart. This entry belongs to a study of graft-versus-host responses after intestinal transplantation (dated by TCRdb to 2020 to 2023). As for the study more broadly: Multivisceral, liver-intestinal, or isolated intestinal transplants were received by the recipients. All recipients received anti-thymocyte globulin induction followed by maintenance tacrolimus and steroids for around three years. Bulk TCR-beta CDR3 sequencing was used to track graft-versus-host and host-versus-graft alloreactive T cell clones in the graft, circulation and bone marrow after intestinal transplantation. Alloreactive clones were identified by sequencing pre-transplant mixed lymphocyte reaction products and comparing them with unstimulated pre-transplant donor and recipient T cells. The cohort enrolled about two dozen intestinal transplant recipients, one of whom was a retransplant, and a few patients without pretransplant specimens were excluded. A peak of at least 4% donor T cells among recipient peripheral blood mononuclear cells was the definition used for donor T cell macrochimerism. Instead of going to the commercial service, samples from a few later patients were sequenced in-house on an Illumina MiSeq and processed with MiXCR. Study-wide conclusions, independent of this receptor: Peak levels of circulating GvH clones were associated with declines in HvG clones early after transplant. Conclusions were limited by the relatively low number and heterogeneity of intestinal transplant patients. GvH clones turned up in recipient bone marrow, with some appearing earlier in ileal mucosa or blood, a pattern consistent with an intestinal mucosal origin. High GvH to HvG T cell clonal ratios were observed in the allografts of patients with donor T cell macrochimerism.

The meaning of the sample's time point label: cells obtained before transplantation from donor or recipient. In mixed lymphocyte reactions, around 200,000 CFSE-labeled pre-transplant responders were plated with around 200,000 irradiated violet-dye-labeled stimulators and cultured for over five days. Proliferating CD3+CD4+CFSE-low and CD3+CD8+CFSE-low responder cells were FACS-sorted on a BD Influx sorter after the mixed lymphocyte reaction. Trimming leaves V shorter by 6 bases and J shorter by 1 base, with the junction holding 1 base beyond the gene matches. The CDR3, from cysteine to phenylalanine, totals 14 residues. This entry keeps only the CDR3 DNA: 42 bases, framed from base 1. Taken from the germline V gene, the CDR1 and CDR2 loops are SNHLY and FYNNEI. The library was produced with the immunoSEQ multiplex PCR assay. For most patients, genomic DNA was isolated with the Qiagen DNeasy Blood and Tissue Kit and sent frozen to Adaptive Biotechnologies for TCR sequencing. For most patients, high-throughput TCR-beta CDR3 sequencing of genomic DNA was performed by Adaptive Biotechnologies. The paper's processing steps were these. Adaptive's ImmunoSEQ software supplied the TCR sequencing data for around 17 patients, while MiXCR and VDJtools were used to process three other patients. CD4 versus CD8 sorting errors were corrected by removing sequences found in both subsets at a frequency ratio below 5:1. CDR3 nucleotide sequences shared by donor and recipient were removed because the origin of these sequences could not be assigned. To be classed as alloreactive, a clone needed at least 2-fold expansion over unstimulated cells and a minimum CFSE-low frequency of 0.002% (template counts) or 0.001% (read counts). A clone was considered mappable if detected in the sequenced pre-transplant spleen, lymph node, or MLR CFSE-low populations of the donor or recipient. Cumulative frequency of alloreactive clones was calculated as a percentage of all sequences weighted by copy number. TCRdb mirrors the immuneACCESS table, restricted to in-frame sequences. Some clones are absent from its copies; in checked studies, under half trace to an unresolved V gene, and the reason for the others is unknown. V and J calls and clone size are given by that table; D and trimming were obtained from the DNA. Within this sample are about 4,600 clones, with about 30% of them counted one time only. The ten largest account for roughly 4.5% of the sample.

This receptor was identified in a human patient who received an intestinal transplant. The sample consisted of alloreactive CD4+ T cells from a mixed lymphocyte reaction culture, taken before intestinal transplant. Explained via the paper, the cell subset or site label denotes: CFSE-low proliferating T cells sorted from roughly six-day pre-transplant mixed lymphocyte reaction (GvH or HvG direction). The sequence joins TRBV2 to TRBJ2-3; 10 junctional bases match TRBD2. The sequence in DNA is TGTGCCAGCAGCCTAGCGGGGGGCACAGATACGCAGTATTTT. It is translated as CASSLAGGTDTQYF. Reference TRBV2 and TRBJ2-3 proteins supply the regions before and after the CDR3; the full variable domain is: EPEVTQTPSHQVTQMGQEVILRCVPISNHLYFYWYRQILGQKVEFLVSFYNNEISEKSEIFDDQFSVERPDGSNFTLKIRSTKLEDSAMYFCASSLAGGTDTQYFGPGTRLTVL.